Each of the 7 T cell receptor beta chains below was sequenced from the same sample in a study of neurological immune-mediated disorders. MiXCR, run by TCRdb on the 5' RACE reads, gives a single entry per CDR3 protein. The sample holds tens of thousands of distinct CDR3 sequences, around 3.5% seen once. Sequencing used PBMCs. The receptors shown here come from a woman between 50 and 59 years old with multiple sclerosis.

This clonotype was detected ten times or more. The V gene is TRBV20-1, the J gene TRBJ2-7, with D possibly being TRBD1 or TRBD2 (5 bases each). The germline V gene encodes CDR1 DFQATT and CDR2 SNEGSKA (reference sequence). Trimming stripped 4 bases from V and 1 base from J, with 14 bases between. This CDR3 spans 14 amino acids. CDR3 loop: CSAITGPTSYEQYF. DNA for the CDR3: TGCAGTGCTATAACGGGACCGACATCCTACGAGCAGTACTTC.

This clonotype was seen more than once but under ten times. One junction end does not reproduce the germline sequence, and a read error may be involved. This chain connects TRBV7-2 to TRBJ2-5, with D perhaps matching TRBD2 (7 bases). Germline V gene lookup returns CDR1 SGHTA and CDR2 FQGNSA. The CDR3 contains 14 residues. CDR3 DNA: TGTGCCAGCAGCTTAGCGCGGGGGCAAGAGACCAAGTACTTC. This encodes CASSLARGQETKYF.

This clonotype came up many times. The V and J genes are TRBV6-2 or TRBV6-3 and TRBJ2-5, with a possible D match to TRBD1 (6 bases). There are 15 residues in the CDR3. Trimming stripped 4 bases from V and 0 bases from J, with 12 bases between. The V gene's germline CDR1 is MNHEY and CDR2 SVGEGT. The CDR3: CASSSGQTHQETQYF. CDR3 nucleotide sequence: TGTGCCAGCAGTTCCGGACAGACCCACCAAGAGACCCAGTACTTC.

This clonotype was recorded at least ten times. In nucleotides, the CDR3 is TGCAGTGCTCCGGTCCCGTTGAGCTCCTACGAGCAGTACTTC. Translation: CSAPVPLSSYEQYF. This rearrangement joins TRBV20-1 to TRBJ2-7; D uncertain. Germline assignment: CDR1 DFQATT and CDR2 SNEGSKA (reference sequence). The CDR3 spans 14 residues. With 5 bases removed from V and 0 bases from J, the gap between germline ends came to 14 bases.

This clonotype was picked up many times. The gene calls are TRBV4-1 and TRBJ1-3; the D is unclear. The CDR3 loop spans 16 amino acids. With 0 bases removed from V and 4 bases from J, the gap between germline ends came to 13 bases. CDR1 is MGHRA, CDR2 YSYEKL, per germline. The CDR3 loop is CASSQEVGFQGNTIYF. DNA for the CDR3: TGCGCCAGCAGCCAAGAGGTTGGGTTTCAGGGAAACACCATATATTTT.

Ten or more counts support this clonotype. This chain connects TRBV20-1 to TRBJ2-1; no definite D call. Between the trimmed V and J ends, which lost 3 bases and 5 bases, there was a span of 11 bases. Germline-derived CDR1 and CDR2 are DFQATT and SNEGSKA (reference sequence). The CDR3 length is 13 residues. The CDR3 nucleotides read TGCAGTGCTAGTCTGCCAGTTAACAATGAGCAGTTCTTC. Protein sequence: CSASLPVNNEQFF.

This clonotype was counted many times. The V and J genes are TRBV4-3 and TRBJ2-1, with 9 bases that match TRBD2. Germline CDR1 reads LGHNA; CDR2 reads YSLEER. V gave up 4 bases and J gave up 1 base; unmatched junction bases: 5. This CDR3 comprises 16 residues. The CDR3, as DNA: TGCGCCAGCAGCCCTAGCGGGACCCTATCCTACAATGAGCAGTTCTTC. This translates into CASSPSGTLSYNEQFF.